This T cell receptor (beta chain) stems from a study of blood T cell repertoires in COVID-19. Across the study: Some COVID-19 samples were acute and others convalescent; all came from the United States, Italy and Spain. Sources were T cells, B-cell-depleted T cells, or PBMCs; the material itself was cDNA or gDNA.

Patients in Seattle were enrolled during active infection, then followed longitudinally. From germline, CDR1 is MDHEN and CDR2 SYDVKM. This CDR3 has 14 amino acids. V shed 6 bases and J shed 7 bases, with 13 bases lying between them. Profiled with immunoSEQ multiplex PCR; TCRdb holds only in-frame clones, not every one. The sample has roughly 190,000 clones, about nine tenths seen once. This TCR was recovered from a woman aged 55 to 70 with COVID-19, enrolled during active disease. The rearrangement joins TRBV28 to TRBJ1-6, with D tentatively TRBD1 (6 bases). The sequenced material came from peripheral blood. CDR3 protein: CASRATGHNSPLHF. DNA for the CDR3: TGTGCCAGCAGAGCTACAGGGCACAATTCACCCCTCCACTTT. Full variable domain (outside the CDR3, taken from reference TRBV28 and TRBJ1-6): DVKVTQSSRYLVKRTGEKVFLECVQDMDHENMFWYRQDPGLGLRLIYFSYDVKMKEKGDIPEGYSVSREKKERFSLILESASTNQTSMYLCASRATGHNSPLHFGNGTRLTVT.